Following are 25 T cell receptor beta chains from one sample sequenced in a study of cytomegalovirus exposure and HLA in healthy donors. PCR primers comprised 60 Vbeta and 13 Jbeta primers. Method: immunoSEQ multiplex PCR; TCRdb's copy keeps in-frame clones and lacks some. This repertoire shows about 160,000 clones, roughly four fifths found once; its top ten account for 4.3%. Sequencing was done on a sample of PBMCs. These receptors all stem from a man in his forties in good health and CMV-seronegative.

The chain couples TRBV5-1 to TRBJ2-1; 10 positions match TRBD2. There are 16 residues in the CDR3. V was pared by 2 bases and J by 6 bases, with 8 bases of the junction left unmatched. Germline V CDR1 and CDR2: SGHRS, YFSETQ. Here the CDR3 DNA reads TGCGCCAGCAGCTTTCGCAGCGGGGGGGGCCTCAATGAGCAGTTCTTC. Translating gives CASSFRSGGGLNEQFF.

This chain links TRBV5-5 with TRBJ2-7; 8 nucleotides agree with TRBD1. J gave up 8 bases and V 6 bases, and 16 bases lay outside the gene matches. Germline V gene sequence: CDR1 SGHKS, CDR2 YYEKEE (reference sequence). This CDR3 spans 15 amino acids. The CDR3 is CASTHAGQGYYKQYF. The DNA for the CDR3 is TGTGCCAGCACGCATGCCGGACAGGGTTATTATAAGCAGTACTTC.

The chain joins TRBV11-2 to TRBJ1-6; no clear D gene. This CDR3 is built from 16 residues. V lost 2 bases to trimming and J lost 5 bases, with 13 bases between them. Looked up from germline, CDR1 is SGHAT and CDR2 is FQNNGV. CDR3 sequence reads: CASSLYGILDNSPLHF. In nucleotides, the CDR3 is TGTGCCAGCAGCTTATACGGAATCCTAGATAATTCACCCCTCCACTTT.

This clone was counted between two and nine times. This chain uses TRBV5-5 with TRBJ1-2; 7 nucleotides align to TRBD1. The ends lost 4 bases at V and 4 bases at J; junction bases unmatched: 10. Per the germline V gene, CDR1 is SGHKS and CDR2 is YYEKEE (reference sequence). The CDR3 loop spans 15 amino acids. The CDR3 DNA sequence: TGTGCCAGCAGCGCCCCGGGACAGTGGACCTATGGCTACACCTTC. This encodes CASSAPGQWTYGYTF. The full variable domain, rest sourced from reference TRBV5-5 and TRBJ1-2, is DAGVTQSPTHLIKTRGQQVTLRCSPISGHKSVSWYQQVLGQGPQFIFQYYEKEERGRGNFPDRFSARQFPNYSSELNVNALLLGDSALYLCASSAPGQWTYGYTFGSGTRLTVV.

V is TRBV29-1 and J is TRBJ2-5, with D unresolved. The end of the DNA aligns better with TRBJ2-7, so the J call may be wrong. The CDR3 is 11 residues long. CDR1 is SQVTM, CDR2 ANQGSEA, per germline. The CDR3 DNA follows: TGCAGCGTTGAAACTAACTACGAGCAGTACTTC. Amino acid sequence: CSVETNYEQYF.

This chain links TRBV19 with TRBJ1-2, with D perhaps matching TRBD1 (6 bases). V lost 6 bases to trimming and J lost 5 bases, with 13 bases between them. The CDR3 contains 13 residues. Germline V gene data show CDR1 as LNHDA and CDR2 as SQIVND (reference sequence). CDR3: CASSQDRKYGYTF. The CDR3 DNA reads as TGTGCCAGTAGCCAGGACAGAAAGTATGGCTACACCTTC. The variable domain in full, completed from reference TRBV19 and TRBJ1-2, reads DGGITQSPKYLFRKEGQNVTLSCEQNLNHDAMYWYRQDPGQGLRLIYYSQIVNDFQKGDIAEGYSVSREKKESFPLTVTSAQKNPTAFYLCASSQDRKYGYTFGSGTRLTVV.

V and J are TRBV5-6 and TRBJ1-4; 11 nucleotides line up with TRBD1. The CDR3 covers 15 residues. The V gene end was trimmed by 3 bases and the J gene end by 7 bases; junction bases not matched to a gene: 5. CDR1 and CDR2 (germline): SGHDT, YYEEEE. The CDR3 DNA reads as TGTGCCAGCAGCTGGACAGGGGGCGGGGGTGAAAAACTGTTTTTT. It codes for CASSWTGGGGEKLFF.

This clone was detected a few times. The chain couples TRBV18 to TRBJ1-6; D gene uncertain. The length of the CDR3 is 17 residues. Germline V gene data show CDR1 as KGHSH and CDR2 as LQKENI. V was cut by 3 bases and J by 2 bases, with 14 bases left in between. CDR3 in DNA: TGTGCCAGCTCACCGGACGAGGGATTTCCCTATAATTCACCCCTCCACTTT. Its protein is CASSPDEGFPYNSPLHF.

V gene TRBV11-2 combines with J gene TRBJ2-5; 15 nucleotides match TRBD2. V lost 4 bases to trimming and J lost 4 bases; unmatched junction nucleotides: 4. The germline V gene encodes CDR1 SGHAT and CDR2 FQNNGV. The CDR3 has 16 amino acids. The CDR3 nucleotides read TGTGCCAGCAGCTCACCGGGACTAGCGGGGGGAGAGACCCAGTACTTC. Its translation: CASSSPGLAGGETQYF.

The V gene is TRBV7-2, the J gene TRBJ1-1; the D gene is possibly TRBD1 (5 bases). The CDR3 runs to 14 residues. Trimming stripped 3 bases from V and 1 base from J, with 9 bases between. Germline V gene data show CDR1 as SGHTA and CDR2 as FQGNSA. The CDR3 bases are TGTGCCAGCAGCTTCCGCGGGACGAACACTGAAGCTTTCTTT. It specifies CASSFRGTNTEAFF.

V usage is TRBV25-1 and J usage is TRBJ2-5, with D maybe TRBD2 (6 bases). The CDR3 extends over 17 amino acids. Germline CDR1 MGHDK, CDR2 SYGVNS. Trimming left V 1 base short and J 5 bases short, with 20 bases between. The DNA for the CDR3 is TGTGCCAGCAGTGAATTTGGCCGGAGGGACTCCCAGGAGACCCAGTACTTC. Amino acid sequence: CASSEFGRRDSQETQYF.

J is TRBJ1-3 and V is TRBV4-1; the D is unclear. Between the trimmed V and J ends, which lost 4 bases and 0 bases, there was a span of 13 bases. The CDR3 covers 16 residues. Per the germline V gene, CDR1 is MGHRA and CDR2 is YSYEKL. The CDR3 bases are TGCGCCAGCAGCCCCCTGACATCAAGCTCTGGAAACACCATATATTTT. Its translation is CASSPLTSSSGNTIYF.

This chain links TRBV6-5 with TRBJ1-2; D is perhaps TRBD1 (5 bases). The CDR3 is made up of 16 amino acids. Germline CDR1 is MNHEY and CDR2 is SVGAGI. V was pared by 2 bases and J by 3 bases, with 16 bases between. The CDR3 region has the DNA TGTGCCAGCAGTTACGCAAACCCCGGGGGGGACTATGGCTACACCTTC. The encoded protein is CASSYANPGGDYGYTF.

CDR3 sequence (DNA): TGTGCCTGGAGTGTCGGAGGGTCAGGATCTGAAGCTTTCTTT. It codes for CAWSVGGSGSEAFF. The chain links TRBV30 to TRBJ1-1; D remains unclear. V was pared by 0 bases and J by 6 bases, with 14 bases between. The CDR3 consists of 14 residues. Per the germline V gene, CDR1 is GTSNPN and CDR2 is SVGIG (reference sequence).

The V gene is TRBV19, the J gene TRBJ2-7; tentative D call: TRBD1 (8 bases). The CDR3 is 13 residues long. Per germline, CDR1 LNHDA and CDR2 SQIVND (reference sequence). V lost 4 bases and J lost 6, with 13 bases in between. The CDR3 here is CASSTNRGGEQYF. The CDR3 DNA sequence: TGTGCCAGTAGTACGAACAGGGGGGGCGAGCAGTACTTC. Full variable domain (outside the CDR3, taken from reference TRBV19 and TRBJ2-7): DGGITQSPKYLFRKEGQNVTLSCEQNLNHDAMYWYRQDPGQGLRLIYYSQIVNDFQKGDIAEGYSVSREKKESFPLTVTSAQKNPTAFYLCASSTNRGGEQYFGPGTRLTVT.

V and J are TRBV5-1 and TRBJ2-3, with D unclear. Trimming cost V 4 bases and J 0 bases, with 12 bases left between them. This CDR3 is built from 15 residues. CDR1 and CDR2 from the germline V gene are SGHRS and YFSETQ. The CDR3 loop is CASSRITSSTDTQYF. CDR3 nucleotides: TGCGCCAGCAGCCGTATCACTTCTAGCACAGATACGCAGTATTTT.

The rearrangement uses TRBV5-6 and TRBJ1-1; no reliable D call. From germline, CDR1 is SGHDT and CDR2 YYEEEE. Trimming took off 7 bases at V and 3 bases at J, with 10 bases between the two ends. The CDR3 covers 12 residues. CDR3 region: CASGLGDTEAFF. The DNA of the CDR3 is TGTGCCAGCGGCCTGGGCGACACTGAAGCTTTCTTT.

The gene calls are TRBV2 and TRBJ1-6; TRBD1 agrees at 11 bases. The CDR3 is made up of 18 amino acids. The germline gives CDR1 SNHLY, CDR2 FYNNEI. V trimming: 6 bases; J trimming: 6 bases; junction bases outside the gene matches: 13. The CDR3 reads CASRITGTGGGINSPLHF. CDR3 coding DNA: TGTGCCAGCAGAATCACCGGGACAGGGGGTGGTATTAATTCACCCCTCCACTTT.

This chain links TRBV29-1 with TRBJ1-2; a possible D gene is TRBD1 (6 bases). The germline gives CDR1 SQVTM, CDR2 ANQGSEA. Deletions cut 2 bases from V and 4 bases from J, with 14 bases between. The CDR3 has 14 amino acids. CDR3 DNA: TGCAGCGTTGAAAGCGGGACACCCCCCTATGGCTACACCTTC. Its protein is CSVESGTPPYGYTF.

The chain employs TRBV5-1 and TRBJ2-5, with 11 bases identical to TRBD2. J gave up 5 bases and V 3 bases, and 12 bases lay outside the gene matches. The CDR3 has 17 residues. Germline assignment: CDR1 SGHRS and CDR2 YFSETQ. Here the CDR3 reads CASSSLTSGVTDETQYF. The CDR3 nucleotides read TGCGCCAGCAGCTCCCTGACTAGCGGGGTGACGGATGAGACCCAGTACTTC.

This chain uses TRBV9 with TRBJ2-1, with TRBD1 as a possible D gene (7 bases). The CDR3 runs 17 residues. V dropped 4 bases and J dropped 0 bases, with 17 bases sitting between them. Germline CDR1 and CDR2: SGDLS and YYNGEE. Here the CDR3 reads CASSSPPQGGSYNEQFF. Here the CDR3 DNA reads TGTGCCAGCAGCTCCCCTCCCCAGGGGGGCTCCTACAATGAGCAGTTCTTC.

The V gene is TRBV7-8, the J gene TRBJ2-5; weak D call: TRBD2 (6 bases). Trimming removed 5 bases at V and 2 bases at J, with 15 bases between. In germline, CDR1 is SGHVS, CDR2 FQNEAQ. The CDR3 has 15 residues. CDR3 protein: CASSQWGEYQETQYF. The CDR3 region has the DNA TGTGCCAGCAGCCAGTGGGGGGAGTATCAAGAGACCCAGTACTTC.

This rearrangement joins TRBV18 to TRBJ2-7; 11 bases map to TRBD1. Unmatched junction bases numbered 11, after V lost 3 bases and J lost 4 bases. The CDR3 consists of 17 residues. Germline assignment: CDR1 KGHSH and CDR2 LQKENI. The CDR3 DNA reads as TGTGCCAGCTCACCGGGAGAGGCTGGGACAGGGGGGTACGAGCAGTACTTC. It specifies CASSPGEAGTGGYEQYF.

The genes are TRBV25-1 and TRBJ1-2; no firm D call. V lost 2 bases and J 5 bases, leaving 9 bases between the germline ends. The CDR3 sequence is 13 residues long. Germline V gene lookup returns CDR1 MGHDK and CDR2 SYGVNS. CDR3 in amino acids: CASSEDNLYGYTF. The CDR3 DNA sequence: TGTGCCAGCAGTGAAGACAACCTATATGGCTACACCTTC.

This clone turned up a few times. The chain joins TRBV19 to TRBJ1-5; TRBD1 might be the D (5 bases). Germline lookup yields CDR1 LNHDA and CDR2 SQIVND (reference sequence). The CDR3 extends over 14 amino acids. The V end was cut by 1 base, the J end by 9 bases, with 13 bases between. CDR3 nucleotide sequence: TGTGCCAGTAGTATAGCTCGGGCCCAGGGGCCCCAGCATTTT. Protein product: CASSIARAQGPQHF.